This note documents a single T cell receptor (beta chain) sequence. Using immunoSEQ multiplex PCR, the repertoire was profiled, and TCRdb retains in-frame clones only, with some absent. The sample consists of approximately 53,000 clones, approximately 90% of them appearing once. These data originate in a study of T cell changes during pregnancy in multiple sclerosis. The CDR3 spans 13 residues. Germline V gene sequence: CDR1 MNHEY, CDR2 SMNVEV (reference sequence). V lost 4 bases to trimming and J lost 9 bases, with 13 bases between them. This receptor was identified in a female donor with multiple sclerosis, enrolled in a pregnancy study. V and J are TRBV27 and TRBJ1-5; D not resolved. The input for sequencing was CD4+ T cells from peripheral blood mononuclear cells, taken before pregnancy. CDR3 nucleotide sequence: TGTGCCAGCAGTTATGGTCCCCTCGGGCCCCAGCATTTT. It is translated as CASSYGPLGPQHF.